The rows below give T cell receptor beta chains drawn from one sample of a study of T cells in Graves' hyperthyroidism and ophthalmopathy. TCRdb reprocessed the multiplex PCR reads via MiXCR and lists one record per CDR3 protein. The table lists hundreds of thousands of distinct CDR3 sequences, roughly 40% of them singletons. What was sequenced was blood. The receptors originated from a young man with Graves' hyperthyroidism. The CDR3 runs from the conserved cysteine through the conserved F or W. The order of the fields is clone size, D gene, J gene, V gene, CDR3 DNA, CDR3 protein. A D gene is named only where the DNA matches it firmly. Clone sizes are given selectively: once, few, many, or a class where the clone is expanded.

NA NA TRBJ2-5 TRBV19 TGTGCCAGCACGGAGGCCCCACAAGAGACCCAGTACTTC CASTEAPQETQYF
NA NA TRBJ1-3 TRBV11-3 TGTGCCAGCAGCTTGAATTATGAGGGCTCTGGAAACACCATATATTTT CASSLNYEGSGNTIYF
NA NA TRBJ2-5 TRBV5-5 TGCGCCAGCAGCTCACAACGTACGGATGTATGGGAGACCCAGTACTTC CASSSQRTDVWETQYF
many TRBD1 TRBJ2-7 TRBV7-9 TGTGCCAGCAGACCAACAGGGGGCTACGAGCAGTACTTC CASRPTGGYEQYF
many TRBD2 TRBJ2-7 TRBV7-2 TGTGCCAGCAGCTTGCTTAGCGGGGGGAACGAGCAGTACTTC CASSLLSGGNEQYF
many NA TRBJ1-1 TRBV19 TGTGCCAGTCACAGGTTCGCGGTTGGGGAAGCTTTCTTT CASHRFAVGEAFF
many NA TRBJ2-5 TRBV20-1 TGCAGTGCTAGTCGGGCGGCAATCGGGACCCAGTACTTC CSASRAAIGTQYF
many TRBD1 TRBJ1-6 TRBV6-4 TGTGCCAGCAGTACAGGGGACAATTCACCCCTCCACTTT CASSTGDNSPLHF
NA NA TRBJ2-2 TRBV20-1 TGCAGTGCTAGAGATGCCTTACGCGTGAACACCGGGGAGCTGTTTTTT CSARDALRVNTGELFF
NA NA TRBJ2-7 TRBV9 TGTGCCAGCAGTACAAGTCTCTACGAGCAGTACTTC CASSTSLYEQYF
NA NA TRBJ1-6 TRBV20-1 TGCGGCGCCCCAGGAGTCGGGTCCTATAATTCACCCCTCCACTTT CGAPGVGSYNSPLHF
few NA TRBJ1-1 TRBV9 TGTGCCAGCAGCTTGAGGGGGGCGAAGACTGAAGCTTTCTTT CASSLRGAKTEAFF
NA NA TRBJ1-5 TRBV9 TGTGCCAGCAGCCAGCGGGGGTTTAATCAGCCCCAGCATTTT CASSQRGFNQPQHF
many NA TRBJ2-6 TRBV29-1 TGCAGCGTTGGGGGGGATGGGGCCAACGTCCTGACTTTC CSVGGDGANVLTF
NA TRBD1 TRBJ2-7 TRBV7-8 TGTGCCAGCGGGTCCGGGACAGGGGTCCACGAGCAGTACTTC CASGSGTGVHEQYF
NA NA TRBJ1-5 TRBV10-3 TGTGCCATCAGATTACAGGGAAGTCCTTTGTCCCAGCATTTT CAIRLQGSPLSQHF
few NA TRBJ2-7 TRBV4-3 TGCGCCAGCAGCCCGGGGTGGCCGAGCTCCTACGAGCAGTACTTC CASSPGWPSSYEQYF
few NA TRBJ2-2 TRBV2 TGTGCCAGCAGTGAATGGCAGAACACCGGGGAGCTGTTTTTT CASSEWQNTGELFF
few NA TRBJ2-5 TRBV11-2 TGTGCCAGCAGCTTGGGGGACGTCCGACACCAAGAGACCCAGTACTTC CASSLGDVRHQETQYF
once NA TRBJ2-2 TRBV6-1 TGTGCCAGCACGGACCTCACCGGGGAGCTGTTTTTT CASTDLTGELFF
NA NA TRBJ2-7 TRBV20-1 TGCAGTGCTCACCGAGACGTGTTCGGATCCTACGAGCAGTACTTC CSAHRDVFGSYEQYF
many NA TRBJ2-7 TRBV20-1 TGCAGTGCTAGAGATGTGGCCGTGCTCTCCTACGAGCAGTACTTC CSARDVAVLSYEQYF
many NA TRBJ1-1 TRBV7-9 TGTGCCAGCAGCTTAGGTTGGACAGAGAACACTGAAGCTTTCTTT CASSLGWTENTEAFF
few TRBD1 TRBJ1-1 TRBV6-9 TGTGCCAGCAGTGAACGCGGGACAGATTACACTGAAGCTTTCTTT CASSERGTDYTEAFF
few TRBD2 TRBJ2-5 TRBV10-2 TGCGCCAGCTTATCATACGGGGGGGAGACCCAGTACTTC CASLSYGGETQYF
NA NA TRBJ2-5 TRBV28 TGTGCCAGCAGATCCGGGATCCTCCAAGAGACCCAGTACTTC CASRSGILQETQYF
few TRBD1 TRBJ2-7 TRBV19 TGTGCCAGTAATCTGGGACAGGGATACGAGCAGTACTTC CASNLGQGYEQYF
many NA TRBJ1-2 TRBV25-1 TGTGCCAGCAGTGACCCCGGACGATCCTCAAATGGCTACACCTTC CASSDPGRSSNGYTF
NA NA TRBJ2-5 TRBV25-1 TGTGCCAGCGATTGGGGGTTCGGGGGAGAGACCCAGTACTTC CASDWGFGGETQYF
few NA TRBJ1-1 TRBV6-5 TGTGCCAGCAGGCAGAGTATGAACACTGAAGCTTTCTTT CASRQSMNTEAFF
NA NA TRBJ2-5 TRBV7-9 TGTGCCAGCAGCTCCCGGGACAATAAGACCCAGTACTTC CASSSRDNKTQYF
many NA TRBJ1-2 TRBV14 TGTGCCAGCAGCCAAGATGAAGACTATGGCTACACCTTC CASSQDEDYGYTF
many NA TRBJ2-7 TRBV11-2 TGTGCCAGCAAGACAGCCGGCTCCTACGAGCAGTACTTC CASKTAGSYEQYF
NA TRBD1 TRBJ1-2 TRBV6-5 TGTGCCAGCAGCCTAACAGGGGGCCGCGATGGCTACACCTTC CASSLTGGRDGYTF
NA NA TRBJ1-2 TRBV12-3/TRBV12-4 TGTGCCAGCTTCATGGTCCCCTATGGCTACACCTTC CASFMVPYGYTF
many NA TRBJ1-4 TRBV7-2 TGTGCCAGCAGCCTCACCCCGCGGGTGCAGGAAAAACTGTTTTTT CASSLTPRVQEKLFF
many NA TRBJ2-5 TRBV10-3 TGTGCCATCAGTGAGTCGAACAGGCTCGAAGAGACCCAGTACTTC CAISESNRLEETQYF
many TRBD2 TRBJ2-2 TRBV9 TGTGCCAGCAGGACTAGCGGAAACACCGGGGAGCTGTTTTTT CASRTSGNTGELFF
NA NA TRBJ1-1 TRBV4-1 TGCGCCAGCAGCCAAGGGGGTCCTCTAACTGAAGCTTTCTTT CASSQGGPLTEAFF
NA NA TRBJ1-1 TRBV19 TGTGCCAGTCAACAGGGTAATGAGGCTTTCTTC CASQQGNEAFF
few NA TRBJ2-5 TRBV6-5 TGTGCCAGCAGTTACACCAAGATGGCAGGGAAAGAGACCCAGTACTTC CASSYTKMAGKETQYF
few TRBD1 TRBJ2-7 TRBV7-2 TGTGCCAGCAGCTTTCGTCATGGGACAGTAGTCTCCTACGAGCAGTACTTC CASSFRHGTVVSYEQYF
few NA TRBJ2-7 TRBV7-8 TGTGCCAGCAGCTTAGGTGGGGGAAACGAGCAGTACTTC CASSLGGGNEQYF